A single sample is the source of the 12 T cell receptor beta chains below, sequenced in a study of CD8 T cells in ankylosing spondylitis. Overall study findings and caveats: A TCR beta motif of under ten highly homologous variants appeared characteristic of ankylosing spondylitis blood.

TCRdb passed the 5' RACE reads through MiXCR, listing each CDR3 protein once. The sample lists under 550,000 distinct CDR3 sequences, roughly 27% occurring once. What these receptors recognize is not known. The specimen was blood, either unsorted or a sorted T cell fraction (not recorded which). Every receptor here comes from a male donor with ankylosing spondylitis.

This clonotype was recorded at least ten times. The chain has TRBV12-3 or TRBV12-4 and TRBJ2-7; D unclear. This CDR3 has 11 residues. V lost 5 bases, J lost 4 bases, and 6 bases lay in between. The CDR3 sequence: CASSVGYEQYF. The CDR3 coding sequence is TGTGCCAGCAGTGTGGGATACGAGCAGTACTTC.

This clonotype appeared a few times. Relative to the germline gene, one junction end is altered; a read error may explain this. DNA for the CDR3: TGTGCCAGCAGCTTGCGACAGGGATTGAACACTGAAGCTTTCTTT. Protein sequence: CASSLRQGLNTEAFF. The rearrangement joins TRBV5-1 to TRBJ1-1; 7 bases line up with TRBD1. CDR1 and CDR2 from the germline V gene are SGHRS and YFSETQ. This CDR3 has 15 amino acids.

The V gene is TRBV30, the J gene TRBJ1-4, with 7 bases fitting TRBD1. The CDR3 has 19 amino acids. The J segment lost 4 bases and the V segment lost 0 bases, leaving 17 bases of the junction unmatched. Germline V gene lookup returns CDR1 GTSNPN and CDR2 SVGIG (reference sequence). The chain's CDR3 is CAWSVYTGDLTGSNEKLFF. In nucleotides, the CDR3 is TGTGCCTGGAGTGTGTACACAGGGGACCTGACAGGCAGTAATGAAAAACTGTTTTTT.

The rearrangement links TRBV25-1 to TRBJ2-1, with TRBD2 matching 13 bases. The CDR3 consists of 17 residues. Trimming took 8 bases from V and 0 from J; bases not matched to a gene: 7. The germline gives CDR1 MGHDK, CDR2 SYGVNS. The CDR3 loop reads CASEGLAGYSSYNEQFF. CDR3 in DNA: TGTGCCAGCGAGGGACTAGCGGGGTACTCCTCCTACAATGAGCAGTTCTTC.

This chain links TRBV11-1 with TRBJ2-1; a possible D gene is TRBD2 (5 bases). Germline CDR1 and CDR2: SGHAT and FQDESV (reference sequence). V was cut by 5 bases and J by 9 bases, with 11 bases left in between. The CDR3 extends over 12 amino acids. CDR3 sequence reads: CASSLTRTEQFF. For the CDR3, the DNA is TGTGCCAGCAGCCTAACTAGGACTGAGCAGTTCTTC.

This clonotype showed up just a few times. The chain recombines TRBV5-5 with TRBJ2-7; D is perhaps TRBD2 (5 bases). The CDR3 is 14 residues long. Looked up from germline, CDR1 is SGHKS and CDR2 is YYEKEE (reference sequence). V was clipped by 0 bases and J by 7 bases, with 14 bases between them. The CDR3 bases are TGTGCCAGCAGCTTGGTGCAGGACTTGCGGGAGCAGTACTTC. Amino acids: CASSLVQDLREQYF.

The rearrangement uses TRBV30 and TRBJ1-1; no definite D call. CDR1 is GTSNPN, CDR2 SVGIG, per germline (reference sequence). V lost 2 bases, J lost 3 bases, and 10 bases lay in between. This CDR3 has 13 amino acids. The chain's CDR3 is CAWSLGRDTEAFF. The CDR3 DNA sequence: TGTGCCTGGAGTCTAGGGAGGGACACTGAAGCTTTCTTT.

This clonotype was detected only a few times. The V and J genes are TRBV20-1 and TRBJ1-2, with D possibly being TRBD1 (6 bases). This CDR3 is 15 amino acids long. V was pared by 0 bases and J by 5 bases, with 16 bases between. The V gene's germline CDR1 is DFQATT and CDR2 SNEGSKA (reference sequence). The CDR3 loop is CSARDPSRTVYGYTF. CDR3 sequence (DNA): TGCAGTGCTAGAGATCCCTCCCGGACAGTTTATGGCTACACCTTC.

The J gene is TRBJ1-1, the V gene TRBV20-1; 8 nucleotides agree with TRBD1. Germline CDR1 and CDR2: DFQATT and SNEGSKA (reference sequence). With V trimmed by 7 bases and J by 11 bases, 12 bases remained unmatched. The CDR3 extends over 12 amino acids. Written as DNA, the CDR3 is TGCAGTGTCGTCCCGGGACAGGATTCGGCTTTCTTT. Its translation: CSVVPGQDSAFF.

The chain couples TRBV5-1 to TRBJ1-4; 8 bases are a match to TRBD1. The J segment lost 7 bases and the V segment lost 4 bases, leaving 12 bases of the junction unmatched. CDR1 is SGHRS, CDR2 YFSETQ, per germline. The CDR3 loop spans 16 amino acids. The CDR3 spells CASSVGGTGFGEKLFF. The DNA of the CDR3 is TGCGCCAGCAGCGTGGGAGGGACAGGCTTCGGTGAAAAACTGTTTTTT.

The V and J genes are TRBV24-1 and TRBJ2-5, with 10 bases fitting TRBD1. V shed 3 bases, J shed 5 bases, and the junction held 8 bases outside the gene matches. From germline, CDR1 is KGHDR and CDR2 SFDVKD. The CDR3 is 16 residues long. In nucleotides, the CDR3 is TGTGCCACCAGTGATCAACCGGGACAGGGGTCGGAGACCCAGTACTTC. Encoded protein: CATSDQPGQGSETQYF.

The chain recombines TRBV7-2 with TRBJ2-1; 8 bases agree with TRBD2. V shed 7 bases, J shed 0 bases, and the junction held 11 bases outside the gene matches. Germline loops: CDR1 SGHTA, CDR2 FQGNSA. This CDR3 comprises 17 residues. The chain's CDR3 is CASTVAGPGISYNEQFF. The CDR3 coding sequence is TGTGCCAGCACCGTAGCGGGACCGGGGATCTCCTACAATGAGCAGTTCTTC. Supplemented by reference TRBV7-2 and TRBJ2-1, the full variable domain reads GAGVSQSPSNKVTEKGKDVELRCDPISGHTALYWYRQSLGQGLEFLIYFQGNSAPDKSGLPSDRFSAERTGGSVSTLTIQRTQQEDSAVYLCASTVAGPGISYNEQFFGPGTRLTVL.